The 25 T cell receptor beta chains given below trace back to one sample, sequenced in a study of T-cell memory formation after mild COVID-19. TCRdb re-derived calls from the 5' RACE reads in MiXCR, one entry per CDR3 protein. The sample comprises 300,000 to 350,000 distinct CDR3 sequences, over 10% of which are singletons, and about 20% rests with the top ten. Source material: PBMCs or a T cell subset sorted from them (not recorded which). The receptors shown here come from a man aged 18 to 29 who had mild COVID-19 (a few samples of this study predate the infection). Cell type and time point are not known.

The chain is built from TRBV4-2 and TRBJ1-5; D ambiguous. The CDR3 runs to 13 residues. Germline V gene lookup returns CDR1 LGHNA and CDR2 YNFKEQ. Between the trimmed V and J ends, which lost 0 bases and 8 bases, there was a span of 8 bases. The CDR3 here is CASSQDWVEPQHF. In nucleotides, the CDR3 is TGTGCCAGCAGCCAAGATTGGGTTGAGCCCCAGCATTTT.

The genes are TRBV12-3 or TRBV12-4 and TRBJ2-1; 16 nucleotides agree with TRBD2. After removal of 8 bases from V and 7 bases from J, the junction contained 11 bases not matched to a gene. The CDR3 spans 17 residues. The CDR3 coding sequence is TGTGCCAGCTTCCCGGGGGGACTAGCGGGGGGGCTGAATGAGCAGTTCTTC. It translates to CASFPGGLAGGLNEQFF.

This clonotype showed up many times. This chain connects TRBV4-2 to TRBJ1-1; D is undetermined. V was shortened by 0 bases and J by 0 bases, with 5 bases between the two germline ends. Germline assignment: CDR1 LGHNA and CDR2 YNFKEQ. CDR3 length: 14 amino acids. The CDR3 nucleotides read TGTGCCAGCAGCCAAGACTCAGTGAACACTGAAGCTTTCTTT. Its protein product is CASSQDSVNTEAFF.

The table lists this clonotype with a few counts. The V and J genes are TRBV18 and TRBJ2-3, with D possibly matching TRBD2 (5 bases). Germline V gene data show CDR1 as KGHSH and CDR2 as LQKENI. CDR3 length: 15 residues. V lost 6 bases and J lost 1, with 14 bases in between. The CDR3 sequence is CASSLMTRGTDTQYF. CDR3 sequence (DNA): TGTGCCAGCTCTCTAATGACGCGGGGCACAGATACGCAGTATTTT.

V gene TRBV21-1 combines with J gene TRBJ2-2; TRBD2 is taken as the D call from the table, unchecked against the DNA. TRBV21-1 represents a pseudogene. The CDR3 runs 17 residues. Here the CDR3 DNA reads TGTGCCAGCAGCTTTTCTAGCGGGACCCCGAACACCGGGGAGCTGTTTTTT. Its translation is CASSFSSGTPNTGELFF.

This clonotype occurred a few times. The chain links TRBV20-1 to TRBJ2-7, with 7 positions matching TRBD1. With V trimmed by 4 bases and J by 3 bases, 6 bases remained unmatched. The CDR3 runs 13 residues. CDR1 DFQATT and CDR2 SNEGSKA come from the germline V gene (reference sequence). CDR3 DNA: TGCAGTGCTACCGACAGGGCATTCTACGAGCAGTACTTC. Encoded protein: CSATDRAFYEQYF.

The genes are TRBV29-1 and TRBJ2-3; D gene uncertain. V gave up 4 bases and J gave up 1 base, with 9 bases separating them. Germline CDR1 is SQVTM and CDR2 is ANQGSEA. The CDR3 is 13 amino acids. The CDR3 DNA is TGCAGCGTTGTCCCTCGGGGCACAGATACGCAGTATTTT. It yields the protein CSVVPRGTDTQYF.

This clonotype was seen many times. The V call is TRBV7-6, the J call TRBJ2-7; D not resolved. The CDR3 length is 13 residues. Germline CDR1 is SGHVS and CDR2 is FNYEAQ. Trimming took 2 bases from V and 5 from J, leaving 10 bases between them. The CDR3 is CASSLTGLNEQYF. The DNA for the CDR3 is TGTGCCAGCAGCTTAACCGGTCTAAACGAGCAGTACTTC.

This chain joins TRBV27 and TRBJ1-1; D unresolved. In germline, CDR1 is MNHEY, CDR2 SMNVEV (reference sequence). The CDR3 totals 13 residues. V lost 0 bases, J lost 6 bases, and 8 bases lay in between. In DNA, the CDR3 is TGTGCCAGCAGTTTATCGATGGAGTCTGAAGCTTTCTTT. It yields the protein CASSLSMESEAFF.

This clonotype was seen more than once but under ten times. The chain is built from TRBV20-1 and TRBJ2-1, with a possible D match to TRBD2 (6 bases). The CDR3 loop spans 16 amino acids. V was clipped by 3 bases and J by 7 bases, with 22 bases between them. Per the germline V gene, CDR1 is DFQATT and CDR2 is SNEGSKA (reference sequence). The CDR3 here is CSASAPTLGRENEQFF. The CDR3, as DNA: TGCAGTGCTAGTGCCCCTACCCTTGGGCGGGAAAATGAGCAGTTCTTC.

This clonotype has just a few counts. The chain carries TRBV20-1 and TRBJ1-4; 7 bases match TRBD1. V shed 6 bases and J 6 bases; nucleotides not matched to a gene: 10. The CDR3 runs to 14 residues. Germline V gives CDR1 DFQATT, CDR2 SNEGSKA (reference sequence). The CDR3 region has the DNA TGCAGTGCCCCGAGACAGGGCGGGGATGAAAAACTGTTTTTT. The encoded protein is CSAPRQGGDEKLFF.

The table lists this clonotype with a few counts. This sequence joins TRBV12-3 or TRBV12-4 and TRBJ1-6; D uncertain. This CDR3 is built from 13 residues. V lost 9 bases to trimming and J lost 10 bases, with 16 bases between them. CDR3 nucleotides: TGTGCCAGAGGATACCCGGAGGAATCACCCCTCCACTTT. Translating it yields CARGYPEESPLHF.

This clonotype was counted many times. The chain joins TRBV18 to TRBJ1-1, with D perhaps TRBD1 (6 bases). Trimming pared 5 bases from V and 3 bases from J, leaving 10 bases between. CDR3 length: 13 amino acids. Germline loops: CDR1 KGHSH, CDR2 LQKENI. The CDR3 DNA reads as TGTGCCAGCTCAGCAGACAGGCACACTGAAGCTTTCTTT. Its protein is CASSADRHTEAFF.

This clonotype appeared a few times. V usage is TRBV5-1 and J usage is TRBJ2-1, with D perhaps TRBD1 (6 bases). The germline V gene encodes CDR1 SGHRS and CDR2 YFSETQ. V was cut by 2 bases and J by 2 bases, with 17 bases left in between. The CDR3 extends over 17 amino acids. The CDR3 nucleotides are TGCGCCAGCAGCTTACAACCTCTGGGGGCGGCCTACAATGAGCAGTTCTTC. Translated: CASSLQPLGAAYNEQFF.

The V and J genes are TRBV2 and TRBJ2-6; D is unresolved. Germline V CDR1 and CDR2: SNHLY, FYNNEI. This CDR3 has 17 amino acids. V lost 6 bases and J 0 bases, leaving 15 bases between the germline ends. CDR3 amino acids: CASSPPTFRSGANVLTF. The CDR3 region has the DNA TGTGCCAGCAGCCCACCGACATTTCGCTCTGGGGCCAACGTCCTGACTTTC.

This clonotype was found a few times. The CDR3 DNA reads TGTGCCAGCAGCTTAGGGGACAGGCGCAATTCACCCCTCCACTTT. This sequence encodes CASSLGDRRNSPLHF. The chain uses TRBV7-2 and TRBJ1-6; 8 positions agree with TRBD1. The V gene end was trimmed by 1 base and the J gene end by 7 bases; junction bases not matched to a gene: 3. CDR1 and CDR2 (germline): SGHTA, FQGNSA. This CDR3 has 15 residues.

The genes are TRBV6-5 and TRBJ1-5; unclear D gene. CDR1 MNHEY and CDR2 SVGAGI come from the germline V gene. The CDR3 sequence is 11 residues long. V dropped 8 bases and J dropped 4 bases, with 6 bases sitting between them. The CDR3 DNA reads TGTGCCAGCTGCATGAATCAGCCCCAGCATTTT. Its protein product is CASCMNQPQHF.

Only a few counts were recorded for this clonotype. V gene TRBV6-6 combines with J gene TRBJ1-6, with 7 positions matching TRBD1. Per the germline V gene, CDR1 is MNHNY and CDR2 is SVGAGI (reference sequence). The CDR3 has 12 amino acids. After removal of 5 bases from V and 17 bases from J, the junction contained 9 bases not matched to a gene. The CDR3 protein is CASSTAGTDFHF. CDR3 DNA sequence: TGTGCCAGCAGTACAGCCGGGACAGATTTCCACTTT.

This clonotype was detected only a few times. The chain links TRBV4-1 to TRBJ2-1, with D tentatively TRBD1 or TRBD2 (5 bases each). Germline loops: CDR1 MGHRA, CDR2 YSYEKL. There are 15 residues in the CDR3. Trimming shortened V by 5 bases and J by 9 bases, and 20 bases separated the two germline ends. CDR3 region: CASSSPGTPRGEQFF. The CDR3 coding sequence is TGCGCCAGCAGCAGTCCCGGGACGCCCCGGGGTGAGCAGTTCTTC.

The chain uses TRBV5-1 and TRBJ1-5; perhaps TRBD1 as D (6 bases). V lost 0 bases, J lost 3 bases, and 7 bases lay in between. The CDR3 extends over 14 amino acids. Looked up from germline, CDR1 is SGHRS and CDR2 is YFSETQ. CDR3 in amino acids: CASSLGDNNQPQHF. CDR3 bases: TGCGCCAGCAGCTTGGGGGACAACAATCAGCCCCAGCATTTT.

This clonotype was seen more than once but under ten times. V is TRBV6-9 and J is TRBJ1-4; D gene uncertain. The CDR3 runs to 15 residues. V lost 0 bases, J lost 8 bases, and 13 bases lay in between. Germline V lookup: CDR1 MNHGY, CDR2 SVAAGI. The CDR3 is CASSYSRAEGEKLFF. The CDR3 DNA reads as TGTGCCAGCAGTTATTCGAGGGCCGAGGGAGAAAAACTGTTTTTT.

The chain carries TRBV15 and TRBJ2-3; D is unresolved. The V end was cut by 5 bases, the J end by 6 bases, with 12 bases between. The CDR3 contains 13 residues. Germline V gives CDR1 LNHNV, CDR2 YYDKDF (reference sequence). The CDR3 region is CATSLEVADTQYF. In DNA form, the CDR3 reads TGTGCCACCAGCCTAGAAGTTGCTGATACGCAGTATTTT. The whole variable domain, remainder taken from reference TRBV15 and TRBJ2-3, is DAMVIQNPRYQVTQFGKPVTLSCSQTLNHNVMYWYQQKSSQAPKLLFHYYDKDFNNEADTPDNFQSRRPNTSFCFLDIRSPGLGDTAMYLCATSLEVADTQYFGPGTRLTVL.

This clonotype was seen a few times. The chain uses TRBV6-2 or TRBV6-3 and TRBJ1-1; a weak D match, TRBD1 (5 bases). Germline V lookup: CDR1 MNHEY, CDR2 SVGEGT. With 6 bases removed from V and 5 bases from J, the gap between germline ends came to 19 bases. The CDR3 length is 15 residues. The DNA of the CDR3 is TGTGCCAGCAGCCACGAAATGAACCAGGGAACTGAAGCTTTCTTT. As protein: CASSHEMNQGTEAFF.

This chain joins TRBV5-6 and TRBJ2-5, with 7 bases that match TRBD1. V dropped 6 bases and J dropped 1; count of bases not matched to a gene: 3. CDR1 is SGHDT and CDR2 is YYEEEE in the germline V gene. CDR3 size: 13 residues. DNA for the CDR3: TGTGCCAGCACCGGGACAGTCCAAGAGACCCAGTACTTC. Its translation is CASTGTVQETQYF.

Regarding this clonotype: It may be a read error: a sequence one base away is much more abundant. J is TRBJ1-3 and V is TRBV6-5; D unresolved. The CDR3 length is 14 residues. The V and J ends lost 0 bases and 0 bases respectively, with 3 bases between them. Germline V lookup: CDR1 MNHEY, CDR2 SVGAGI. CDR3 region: CASSYSDSGNTIYF. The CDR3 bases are TGTGCCAGCAGTTACTCGGACTCTGGAAACACCATATATTTT.